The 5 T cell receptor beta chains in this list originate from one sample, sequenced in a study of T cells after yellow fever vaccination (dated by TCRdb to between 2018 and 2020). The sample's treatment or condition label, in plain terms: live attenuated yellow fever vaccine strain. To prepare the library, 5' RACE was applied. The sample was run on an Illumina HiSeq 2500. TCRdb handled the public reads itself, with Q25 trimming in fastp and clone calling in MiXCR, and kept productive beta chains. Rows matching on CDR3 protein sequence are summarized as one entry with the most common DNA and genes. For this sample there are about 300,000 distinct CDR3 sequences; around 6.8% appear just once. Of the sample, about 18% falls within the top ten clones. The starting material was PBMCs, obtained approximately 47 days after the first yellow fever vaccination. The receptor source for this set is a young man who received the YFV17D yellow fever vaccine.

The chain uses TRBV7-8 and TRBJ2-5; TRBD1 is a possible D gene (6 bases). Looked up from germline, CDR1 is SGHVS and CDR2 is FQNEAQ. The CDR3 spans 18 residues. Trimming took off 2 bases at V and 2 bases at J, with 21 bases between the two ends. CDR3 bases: TGTGCCAGCAGCTTATACAGGGTTTGGGCAAACCAACAAGAGACCCAGTACTTC. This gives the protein CASSLYRVWANQQETQYF. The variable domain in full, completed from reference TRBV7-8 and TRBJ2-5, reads GAGVSQSPRYKVAKRGQDVALRCDPISGHVSLFWYQQALGQGPEFLTYFQNEAQLDKSGLPSDRFFAERPEGSVSTLKIQRTQQEDSAVYLCASSLYRVWANQQETQYFGPGTRLLVL.

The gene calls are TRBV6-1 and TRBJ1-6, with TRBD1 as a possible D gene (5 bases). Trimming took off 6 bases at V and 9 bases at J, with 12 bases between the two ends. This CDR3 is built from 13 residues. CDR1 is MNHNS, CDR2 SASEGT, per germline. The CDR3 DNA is TGTGCCAGCAGCGGGACCGTGGGTTCACCCCTCCACTTT. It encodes CASSGTVGSPLHF.

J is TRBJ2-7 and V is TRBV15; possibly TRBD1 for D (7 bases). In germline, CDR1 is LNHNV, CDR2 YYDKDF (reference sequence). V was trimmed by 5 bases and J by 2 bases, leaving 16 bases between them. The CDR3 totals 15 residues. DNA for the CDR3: TGTGCCACCAGCGGCGGCAGGGGGGCCCCCTACGAGCAGTACTTC. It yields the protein CATSGGRGAPYEQYF.

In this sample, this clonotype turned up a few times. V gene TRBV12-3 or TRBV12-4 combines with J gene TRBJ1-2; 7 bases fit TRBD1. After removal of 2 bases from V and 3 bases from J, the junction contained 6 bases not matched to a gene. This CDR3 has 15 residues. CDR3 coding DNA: TGTGCCAGCAGTTTAAGCGCAGGGGGTGACTATGGCTACACCTTC. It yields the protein CASSLSAGGDYGYTF.

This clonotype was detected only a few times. CDR3 nucleotides: TGCAGTGCTAGAGAACCGGACAGGGAGGGCTACACCTTC. It encodes CSAREPDREGYTF. The rearrangement joins TRBV20-1 to TRBJ1-2, with TRBD1 matching 8 bases. Germline-derived CDR1 and CDR2 are DFQATT and SNEGSKA (reference sequence). The CDR3 totals 13 residues. The V gene end was trimmed by 0 bases and the J gene end by 8 bases; junction bases not matched to a gene: 5.